The 31 T cell receptor beta chains below come from one sample, sequenced in a study of cytomegalovirus exposure and HLA in healthy donors. Researchers ran the PCR with 60 Vbeta and 13 Jbeta primers. The method was immunoSEQ multiplex PCR; TCRdb's version includes in-frame clones alone and lacks a portion of them. The table records approximately 150,000 clones, around 80% of them present only once. The sample consisted of PBMCs. These receptors all come from a man aged 18-30 years in good health and CMV-seropositive.

The chain couples TRBV11-3 to TRBJ2-1, with a possible D match to TRBD2 (5 bases). Trimming shortened V by 3 bases and J by 7 bases, and 13 bases separated the two germline ends. CDR1 and CDR2 (germline): SGHNT, YENEEA. CDR3 size: 14 residues. In DNA form, the CDR3 reads TGTGCCAGCAGCTTTAGCGCCTCCTGGAATGAGCAGTTCTTC. Its protein product is CASSFSASWNEQFF.

The genes are TRBV10-2 and TRBJ1-1, with 10 bases identical to TRBD1. V lost 9 bases to trimming and J lost 4 bases; unmatched junction nucleotides: 8. This CDR3 contains 14 residues. Per the germline V gene, CDR1 is WSHSY and CDR2 is SAAADI. CDR3 nucleotides: TGCGCCAGTAATGGCGGGACAGGGGTCACTGAAGCTTTCTTT. It yields the protein CASNGGTGVTEAFF.

V gene TRBV19 combines with J gene TRBJ1-1; 9 positions agree with TRBD1. V gave up 5 bases and J gave up 1 base; unmatched junction bases: 2. The CDR3 extends over 14 amino acids. The V gene's germline CDR1 is LNHDA and CDR2 SQIVND (reference sequence). Written as DNA, the CDR3 is TGTGCCAGTAGTGAGACAGGGGGGAACACTGAAGCTTTCTTT. It is translated as CASSETGGNTEAFF. Using reference TRBV19 and TRBJ1-1 for the parts outside the CDR3, the full variable domain is DGGITQSPKYLFRKEGQNVTLSCEQNLNHDAMYWYRQDPGQGLRLIYYSQIVNDFQKGDIAEGYSVSREKKESFPLTVTSAQKNPTAFYLCASSETGGNTEAFFGQGTRLTVV.

This sequence joins TRBV28 and TRBJ2-1, with D tentatively TRBD1 (6 bases). The CDR3 spans 15 residues. Germline assignment: CDR1 MDHEN and CDR2 SYDVKM. Trimming stripped 7 bases from V and 5 bases from J, with 18 bases between. The CDR3 loop reads CASTAGQGPNNEQFF. As DNA, the CDR3 is TGTGCCAGCACAGCAGGCCAGGGGCCTAACAATGAGCAGTTCTTC. The full variable domain, completed using reference TRBV28 and TRBJ2-1, is DVKVTQSSRYLVKRTGEKVFLECVQDMDHENMFWYRQDPGLGLRLIYFSYDVKMKEKGDIPEGYSVSREKKERFSLILESASTNQTSMYLCASTAGQGPNNEQFFGPGTRLTVL.

V and J are TRBV7-2 and TRBJ2-2; D unclear. This CDR3 contains 18 residues. V lost 6 bases and J lost 4, with 24 bases in between. The germline CDR1 and CDR2 sequences are SGHTA and FQGNSA. The CDR3: CASRIASTDSTGTGELFF. The CDR3 DNA reads TGTGCCAGCAGAATTGCGTCTACCGACTCCACGGGCACCGGGGAGCTGTTTTTT.

The genes are TRBV7-3 and TRBJ2-3, with 8 positions matching TRBD1. The CDR3 spans 15 residues. The V gene's germline CDR1 is SGHTA and CDR2 FQGTGA. V was clipped by 5 bases and J by 2 bases; unmatched bases: 6. The CDR3 is CASSDRGKNTDTQYF. CDR3 in DNA: TGTGCCAGCAGCGACAGGGGAAAAAACACAGATACGCAGTATTTT.

This chain connects TRBV7-9 to TRBJ2-3, with TRBD2 matching over 7 bases. V was pared by 5 bases and J by 2 bases, with 10 bases of the junction left unmatched. CDR3 length equals 16 residues. The germline V gene encodes CDR1 SEHNR and CDR2 FQNEAQ (reference sequence). CDR3: CASSLGSGDLTDTQYF. As DNA, the CDR3 is TGTGCCAGCAGCCTGGGAAGCGGGGACCTCACAGATACGCAGTATTTT.

The chain employs TRBV7-9 and TRBJ1-1; D is perhaps TRBD1 (6 bases). Trimming removed 4 bases from V and 1 base from J, with 19 bases in between. CDR1 and CDR2 from the germline V gene are SEHNR and FQNEAQ (reference sequence). The CDR3 runs 17 residues. The chain's CDR3 is CASSSDRYRAANTEAFF. DNA for the CDR3: TGTGCCAGCAGCTCCGACAGGTATAGAGCCGCGAACACTGAAGCTTTCTTT.

Comments on this clone: At one of its ends the junction is not consistent with the germline gene, which may arise from a read error. The chain is built from TRBV9 and TRBJ2-7, with D possibly matching TRBD2 (7 bases). CDR1 is SGDLS and CDR2 is YYNGEE in the germline V gene. This CDR3 region has 15 residues. CDR3 sequence reads: CPSSEGGSEAYEQYF. The CDR3 bases are TGTCCCAGCAGCGAGGGGGGGAGTGAAGCCTACGAGCAGTACTTC.

The chain carries TRBV5-1 and TRBJ2-7; no firm D call. This CDR3 contains 15 residues. V was pared by 1 base and J by 0 bases, with 11 bases between. In germline, CDR1 is SGHRS, CDR2 YFSETQ. The CDR3 here is CASSLRGTASYEQYF. In nucleotides, the CDR3 is TGCGCCAGCAGCTTGCGAGGTACCGCCTCCTACGAGCAGTACTTC.

This clone came up once. This chain uses TRBV5-4 with TRBJ2-2, with 7 bases aligning to TRBD2. The germline gives CDR1 SGHNT, CDR2 YYREEE (reference sequence). Trimming took 4 bases from V and 4 from J; bases not matched to a gene: 13. The CDR3 has 17 residues. CDR3 sequence (DNA): TGTGCCAGCAGCGGTCCTGGGGGGGAACCCGGCACCGGGGAGCTGTTTTTT. Protein sequence: CASSGPGGEPGTGELFF.

The J gene is TRBJ1-2, the V gene TRBV2; D not certain. Per germline, CDR1 SNHLY and CDR2 FYNNEI. The CDR3 loop spans 11 amino acids. V lost 10 bases and J 1 base, leaving 7 bases between the germline ends. CDR3: CAMTGNYGYTF. DNA of the CDR3: TGTGCCATGACGGGTAACTATGGCTACACCTTC.

This clone was picked up one time. The genes are TRBV7-8 and TRBJ1-4; the D gene is possibly TRBD1 (5 bases). Between the trimmed V and J ends, which lost 1 base and 0 bases, there was a span of 18 bases. The length of the CDR3 is 19 residues. Germline V CDR1 and CDR2: SGHVS, FQNEAQ. Here the CDR3 reads CASSLVPTGSLATNEKLFF. Written as DNA, the CDR3 is TGTGCCAGCAGCTTAGTGCCCACAGGATCACTCGCAACTAATGAAAAACTGTTTTTT.

This clone was picked up a small number of times. This CDR3 reads CASSLDRGRNNEQFF. CDR3 DNA: TGTGCCAGCAGCCTGGACAGGGGGAGAAACAATGAGCAGTTCTTC. V usage is TRBV28 and J usage is TRBJ2-1; 10 bases are shared with TRBD1. V was pared by 6 bases and J by 5 bases, with 7 bases of the junction left unmatched. Germline values: CDR1 MDHEN, CDR2 SYDVKM. This CDR3 is built from 15 residues. Combining the CDR3 with reference TRBV28 and TRBJ2-1 gives the whole variable domain DVKVTQSSRYLVKRTGEKVFLECVQDMDHENMFWYRQDPGLGLRLIYFSYDVKMKEKGDIPEGYSVSREKKERFSLILESASTNQTSMYLCASSLDRGRNNEQFFGPGTRLTVL.

This sequence joins TRBV5-1 and TRBJ1-1; D may be TRBD1 (6 bases). The CDR3 consists of 16 residues. Trimming took off 2 bases at V and 10 bases at J, with 24 bases between the two ends. Germline V gives CDR1 SGHRS, CDR2 YFSETQ. The CDR3 coding sequence is TGCGCCAGCAGCTTAACGTCGGGGGGGCTTTCCCGCGGAGCTTTCTTT. Amino acid sequence: CASSLTSGGLSRGAFF.

The chain combines TRBV27 with TRBJ1-1; 7 nucleotides match TRBD1. The V segment lost 2 bases and the J segment 8 bases; nucleotides outside the gene matches: 17. The CDR3 length is 17 residues. Germline-derived CDR1 and CDR2 are MNHEY and SMNVEV (reference sequence). Here the CDR3 DNA reads TGTGCCAGCAGTTTACTAGCCCCGGGACAGTGGCCTTCCGAAGCTTTCTTT. Encoded protein: CASSLLAPGQWPSEAFF.

The chain carries TRBV19 and TRBJ2-5, with 11 bases aligning to TRBD2. The CDR3 has 15 residues. V was pared by 6 bases and J by 6 bases, with 9 bases of the junction left unmatched. CDR1 is LNHDA, CDR2 SQIVND, per germline (reference sequence). CDR3 in DNA: TGTGCCAGTAGGCTCACTAGCGGGAGTGTAAAGACCCAGTACTTC. It translates to CASRLTSGSVKTQYF.

The J gene is TRBJ2-1, the V gene TRBV4-1; D remains unclear. CDR1 is MGHRA and CDR2 is YSYEKL in the germline V gene. The CDR3 is made up of 14 amino acids. V lost 0 bases, J lost 7 bases, and 10 bases lay in between. CDR3 DNA: TGCGCCAGCAGCCAAGATTTGAGTCGGAATGAGCAGTTCTTC. Translated, it gives CASSQDLSRNEQFF.

The rearrangement links TRBV6-1 to TRBJ2-2; a weak D match, TRBD1 (5 bases). CDR3 length: 13 amino acids. CDR1 is MNHNS and CDR2 is SASEGT in the germline V gene. V lost 6 bases to trimming and J lost 8 bases, with 13 bases between them. CDR3 sequence: CASRRDSQGELFF. As DNA, the CDR3 is TGTGCCAGCAGGAGAGACAGCCAGGGGGAGCTGTTTTTT.

The V and J genes are TRBV7-9 and TRBJ2-6, with 9 positions matching TRBD1. V shed 6 bases, J shed 0 bases, and the junction held 9 bases outside the gene matches. The CDR3 length is 18 residues. The germline gives CDR1 SEHNR, CDR2 FQNEAQ (reference sequence). This chain's CDR3 is CASRPTGGLGSGANVLTF. DNA for the CDR3: TGTGCCAGCAGGCCGACAGGGGGACTTGGCTCTGGGGCCAACGTCCTGACTTTC.

This chain uses TRBV19 with TRBJ1-4, with D uncertain. V gave up 6 bases and J gave up 7 bases, with 15 bases separating them. Per germline, CDR1 LNHDA and CDR2 SQIVND (reference sequence). The CDR3 has 14 amino acids. The CDR3 nucleotides are TGTGCCAGTAGGATCAGCGCTGGAATTGAAAAACTGTTTTTT. This gives the protein CASRISAGIEKLFF. The full variable domain, rest sourced from reference TRBV19 and TRBJ1-4, is DGGITQSPKYLFRKEGQNVTLSCEQNLNHDAMYWYRQDPGQGLRLIYYSQIVNDFQKGDIAEGYSVSREKKESFPLTVTSAQKNPTAFYLCASRISAGIEKLFFGSGTQLSVL.

The chain's CDR3 is CASSQAIRGQLYNEQFF. In DNA, the CDR3 is TGCGCCAGCAGCCAAGCTATCCGGGGACAGTTATACAATGAGCAGTTCTTC. V usage is TRBV4-1 and J usage is TRBJ2-1; 7 nucleotides match TRBD1. The ends lost 1 base at V and 4 bases at J; junction bases unmatched: 10. The CDR3 consists of 17 residues. Germline loops: CDR1 MGHRA, CDR2 YSYEKL.

The J gene is TRBJ2-5, the V gene TRBV19, with 10 bases matching TRBD1. CDR1 is LNHDA and CDR2 is SQIVND in the germline V gene (reference sequence). The CDR3 is 15 residues long. V shed 3 bases, J shed 5 bases, and the junction held 6 bases outside the gene matches. The CDR3 is CASSIPGQGMETQYF. In nucleotides, the CDR3 is TGTGCCAGTAGTATCCCGGGACAGGGGATGGAGACCCAGTACTTC.

The rearrangement links TRBV28 to TRBJ2-6; TRBD1 matches at 7 bases. The CDR3 length is 18 residues. Germline V gene data show CDR1 as MDHEN and CDR2 as SYDVKM. With V trimmed by 5 bases and J by 0 bases, 10 bases remained unmatched. The CDR3 DNA reads as TGTGCCAGCAGTCCCCCTCCAGGGGGTGGCTCTGGGGCCAACGTCCTGACTTTC. It codes for CASSPPPGGGSGANVLTF.

The CDR3 here is CASSEQGSIVTDTQYF. CDR3 coding DNA: TGTGCCAGCAGTGAACAGGGGTCAATTGTCACAGATACGCAGTATTTT. The chain recombines TRBV6-1 with TRBJ2-3; maybe TRBD1 (6 bases). Trimming took 2 bases from V and 2 from J, leaving 14 bases between them. This CDR3 spans 16 amino acids. Germline values: CDR1 MNHNS, CDR2 SASEGT.

This clone was recorded a few times. CDR3 coding DNA: TGCGCCAGCAGCCAAGAATTTCGCGAGGGCTATGGCTACACCTTC. It codes for CASSQEFREGYGYTF. V gene TRBV4-1 combines with J gene TRBJ1-2; D is uncertain. Germline assignment: CDR1 MGHRA and CDR2 YSYEKL. V was trimmed by 0 bases and J by 4 bases, leaving 12 bases between them. The CDR3 totals 15 residues.

The chain has TRBV28 and TRBJ2-7; a possible D gene is TRBD1 (5 bases). CDR1 is MDHEN and CDR2 is SYDVKM in the germline V gene. Trimming took 6 bases from V and 0 from J, leaving 15 bases between them. This CDR3 has 15 residues. The CDR3 sequence is CASSHLRDPSYEQYF. In DNA form, the CDR3 reads TGTGCCAGCAGCCACCTCAGGGATCCCTCCTACGAGCAGTACTTC.

This rearrangement joins TRBV5-1 to TRBJ2-7, with 8 bases that match TRBD1. The CDR3 is 15 amino acids. Germline loops: CDR1 SGHRS, CDR2 YFSETQ. The V gene end was trimmed by 1 base and the J gene end by 6 bases; junction bases not matched to a gene: 9. The CDR3 DNA reads as TGCGCCAGCAGCTTGCGACAGGGGAAGAGCGGCGAGCAGTACTTC. Its translation: CASSLRQGKSGEQYF.

This clone was counted between two and nine times. The rearrangement uses TRBV7-8 and TRBJ2-2; 7 bases match TRBD2. In germline, CDR1 is SGHVS, CDR2 FQNEAQ. The CDR3 has 16 amino acids. V lost 1 base and J lost 4; bases outside the gene matches: 6. The CDR3 DNA sequence: TGTGCCAGCAGCTTAGATCGGACTAGAAGCACCGGGGAGCTGTTTTTT. It is translated as CASSLDRTRSTGELFF. Looking up the rest from reference TRBV7-8 and TRBJ2-2 gives the full variable domain: GAGVSQSPRYKVAKRGQDVALRCDPISGHVSLFWYQQALGQGPEFLTYFQNEAQLDKSGLPSDRFFAERPEGSVSTLKIQRTQQEDSAVYLCASSLDRTRSTGELFFGEGSRLTVL.

This clone was observed a handful of times. V and J are TRBV28 and TRBJ2-7, with D maybe TRBD2 (7 bases). Germline-derived CDR1 and CDR2 are MDHEN and SYDVKM. V was trimmed by 10 bases and J by 4 bases, leaving 17 bases between them. The CDR3 loop spans 13 amino acids. The DNA of the CDR3 is TGTGCCACCCGTAGGGGGAGGGGGTACGAGCAGTACTTC. Its translation: CATRRGRGYEQYF.

The rearrangement links TRBV7-9 to TRBJ1-4; 9 positions match TRBD1. J gave up 8 bases and V 5 bases, and 12 bases lay outside the gene matches. The CDR3 covers 16 residues. Germline lookup yields CDR1 SEHNR and CDR2 FQNEAQ (reference sequence). The CDR3 region is CASSTRTGGADEKLFF. CDR3 DNA: TGTGCCAGCAGCACCCGAACAGGGGGCGCAGACGAAAAACTGTTTTTT.